These T cell receptor beta chains were read from a single sample in a study of blood T cell repertoires in COVID-19. The assay was immunoSEQ multiplex PCR, and TCRdb's table has in-frame clones only and misses some. This table has hundreds of thousands of clones, about 90% appearing once. Input material: PBMCs or T cells enriched from blood (not recorded which). These receptors were obtained from a woman in her thirties who had recovered from COVID-19. CDR3s leave out the opening cysteine and the closing phenylalanine or tryptophan.

V	J	CDR3
TRBV14	TRBJ2-5	ASSQDNRELQETQY
TRBV5-1	TRBJ1-1	ASSFFWQGENPNTEAF
TRBV5-6	TRBJ1-2	ASSFGFGDYGYT
TRBV10-3	TRBJ2-2	AISAGPLNTGELF
TRBV3-1/TRBV3-2	TRBJ1-2	ASSQDRGRGSNYGYT
TRBV7-9	TRBJ1-6	ASSLGQGSSPLH
TRBV3-1/TRBV3-2	TRBJ2-1	ASSQEYRGGYNEQF
TRBV12-3/TRBV12-4	TRBJ2-1	ASRALEDNEQF
TRBV2	TRBJ1-2	ASSEALGVGYT
TRBV19	TRBJ1-2	ASIPLPGSFGYT
TRBV12-3/TRBV12-4	TRBJ1-1	ASSPRVEAF
TRBV11-2	TRBJ2-7	ASKLGGSYEQY
TRBV7-9	TRBJ1-1	ASTDLEPNTEAF
TRBV30	TRBJ1-3	AWKLGQASGNTIY
TRBV28	TRBJ2-3	ASSLLGGGPDTQY
TRBV27	TRBJ2-7	ASSSPGTSGSYEQY
TRBV24-1	TRBJ2-3	ATSDFTGTGGTDTQY
TRBV27	TRBJ2-3	ASSLRRGGTDTQY
TRBV25-1	TRBJ2-1	ASRPTSEPYNEQF
TRBV10-3	TRBJ2-3	AISESGGGADTQY
TRBV27	TRBJ2-1	ASRYAADRGRGNEQF
TRBV9	TRBJ1-1	ASSATGGGTEAF
TRBV30	TRBJ2-3	AWSQSTDTQY
TRBV7-2	TRBJ1-5	ASSRTGNSNQPQH
TRBV19	TRBJ2-1	ASSISQNNEQF
TRBV3-1/TRBV3-2	TRBJ1-1	ASSQGIRGTEAF
TRBV5-4	TRBJ1-3	ASSLAKGAIAGNTIY
TRBV4-2	TRBJ2-3	ASSQDFIAAGGITDTQY
TRBV2	TRBJ2-3	ASDGTSGTLSGADTQY
TRBV5-6	TRBJ1-4	ASSRSANEKLF
TRBV9	TRBJ1-2	ASSPRRTELWGYT
TRBV5-1	TRBJ2-5	ASSLGLRETQY
TRBV21-1	TRBJ2-7	ASRVDRGHYEQY
TRBV11-2	TRBJ2-5	ASSSARATQY
TRBV27	TRBJ1-1	ASSLRTGGWTEAF
TRBV9	TRBJ2-7	ASSVAGQGIYEQY
TRBV10-2	TRBJ2-7	ASSDWASGAYEQY
TRBV5-6	TRBJ2-2	ASSLKGPEDTGELF
TRBV21-1	TRBJ2-6	ASSKGPDRGDRPGANVLT
TRBV19	TRBJ1-1	ATNRGYTEAF